These T cell receptor beta chains were read from a single sample in a study of cytomegalovirus exposure and HLA in healthy donors. Some clones are missing from TCRdb's copy, which holds only in-frame ones; the method was immunoSEQ multiplex PCR. This table holds under 200,000 clones, about 80% found once. Sequenced material: PBMCs. Source of these receptors: a woman aged 25 to 39 in good health and CMV-seropositive. The CDR3 runs from the conserved cysteine through the conserved F or W. Each record gives: J gene, clone size, D gene, V gene, CDR3 DNA, CDR3 protein. The D gene is left open where the match is weak. The size of a clone is reported for some rows only, either as once, few or many, or as a class for expanded clones.

TRBJ2-7,NA,NA,TRBV5-6,TGTGCCAGCGGAGAGGTAGGGGCCTACGAGCAGTACTTC,CASGEVGAYEQYF
TRBJ2-3,NA,NA,TRBV6-4,TGTGCCAGCAGTGACTCTGTGGGGGGGCCCCCAGATACGCAGTATTTT,CASSDSVGGPPDTQYF
TRBJ2-5,NA,NA,TRBV5-6,TGTGCCAGCAGCTTGGAGCAGGCGCTACAAGAGACCCAGTACTTC,CASSLEQALQETQYF
TRBJ2-1,NA,NA,TRBV11-3,TGTGCCAGCAGCTTATCCGGGTCAGCAAGTGAGCAGTTCTTC,CASSLSGSASEQFF
TRBJ2-1,NA,TRBD2,TRBV11-3,TGTGCCAGCAGCTTAGGGCCCAGCGGGAGGGCCGGCAATGAGCAGTTCTTC,CASSLGPSGRAGNEQFF
TRBJ1-2,few,NA,TRBV19,TGTGCCAGTTACAGGGCTGGCTACACCTTC,CASYRAGYTF
TRBJ1-2,NA,TRBD1,TRBV30,TGTGCCTGGAGTGACAGGGGGCGGGAGGGCTACACCTTC,CAWSDRGREGYTF
TRBJ2-1,NA,NA,TRBV5-1,TGCGCCAGCAGCCTTCTTAGCGCCCGCTCCTACAATGAGCAGTTCTTC,CASSLLSARSYNEQFF
TRBJ1-4,NA,TRBD1,TRBV7-9,TGTGCCAGCAGCTTACAGGACAGGGAGGGGGAAAAACTGTTTTTT,CASSLQDREGEKLFF
TRBJ2-7,few,NA,TRBV29-1,TGCAGCGTTGCGGAGTTAGGTTTCGAGCAGTACTTC,CSVAELGFEQYF
TRBJ1-1,NA,TRBD1,TRBV20-1,TGCAGTGCTCACAGGGGCACTGAAGCTTTCTTT,CSAHRGTEAFF
TRBJ2-7,few,NA,TRBV21-1,TGTGCCAGCACCCCCCTTGAGTGGGGGGGCTCCTACGAGCAGTACTTC,CASTPLEWGGSYEQYF
TRBJ1-3,NA,NA,TRBV4-1,TGCGCCAGCAGCCAAGGCAACCTCCCGGCTGGAAACACCATATATTTT,CASSQGNLPAGNTIYF
TRBJ2-5,NA,NA,TRBV20-1,TGCAGTGCCTCCAGGCTGGGGACCCAGTACTTC,CSASRLGTQYF
TRBJ2-7,NA,NA,TRBV5-4,TGTGCCAGCAGCTTAATACAGGGGGGGATGGAGCAGTACTTC,CASSLIQGGMEQYF
TRBJ1-2,NA,TRBD1,TRBV28,TGTGCCAGCAGTTCCCCCCCCACTCGGACAGGGGCGAATGGCTACACCTTC,CASSSPPTRTGANGYTF
TRBJ2-7,NA,TRBD2,TRBV30,TGTGCCTGGATGCGGGAGGGGTACGAGCAGTACTTC,CAWMREGYEQYF
TRBJ2-2,NA,NA,TRBV28,TGTGCCAGCAGTTTATGGACTGTGGACGGGAGGAACACCGGGGAGCTGTTTTTT,CASSLWTVDGRNTGELFF
TRBJ2-2,NA,NA,TRBV7-9,TGTGCCAGCAGCTTAGTGGGGGCAACGGACACCGGGGAGCTGTTTTTT,CASSLVGATDTGELFF
TRBJ2-7,once,NA,TRBV11-2,TGTGCCAGCAGCTGGAGGGGCTCCCACTCCTACGAGCAGTACTTC,CASSWRGSHSYEQYF
TRBJ2-3,NA,TRBD2,TRBV11-2,TGTGCCAGCAGCTTAAGCGGGGGCCGCACAGATACGCAGTATTTT,CASSLSGGRTDTQYF
TRBJ2-6,once,NA,TRBV18,TGTGCCAGCTCACCTCCCGCCTCGGGCAGGGGCTCGTCAGGGGCCAACGTCCTGACTTTC,CASSPPASGRGSSGANVLTF
TRBJ2-5,NA,NA,TRBV5-6,TGTGCCAGCAGCCTAGATTGGAATGAGCAGTACTTC,CASSLDWNEQYF
TRBJ1-2,NA,NA,TRBV6-5,TGTGCCAGCAGGCCCCGCCTTAGCAGTGACTATGGCTACACCTTC,CASRPRLSSDYGYTF
TRBJ1-6,NA,NA,TRBV10-3,TGTGCCATTGCAGGGGATAATTCACCCCTCCACTTT,CAIAGDNSPLHF
TRBJ1-2,NA,NA,TRBV6-6,TGTGCCAGCAGTTACGTCGCGGGTGGGGGCAACTATGGCTACACCTTC,CASSYVAGGGNYGYTF
TRBJ1-5,NA,NA,TRBV6-5,TGTGCCAGCAGTCCCCTCGCGGGGCGTGAGCCCCAGCATTTT,CASSPLAGREPQHF
TRBJ1-1,NA,NA,TRBV7-9,TGTGCCAGCAGCTTACAGTCGGACGGGGGGGGGACTGAAGCTTTCTTT,CASSLQSDGGGTEAFF
TRBJ2-1,NA,TRBD2,TRBV5-5,TGTGCCAGCACCGAGGGCCCGCAGGGACTAAATGAGCAGTTCTTC,CASTEGPQGLNEQFF
TRBJ1-5,few,NA,TRBV28,TGTGCCAGCAGGGTAGTTTGGGGCCAGCCCCAGCATTTT,CASRVVWGQPQHF
TRBJ1-3,NA,NA,TRBV5-1,TGCGCCAGCAGCTTGCGCGGGGATACCGGAAACACCATATATTTT,CASSLRGDTGNTIYF
TRBJ2-1,NA,NA,TRBV7-9,TGTGCCAGCAGCTTACATAACACCGACAATGAGCAGTTCTTC,CASSLHNTDNEQFF